Below are 21 T cell receptor beta chains sequenced from a single sample in a study of response to subunit inactivated influenza vaccine listed by TCRdb under 2018. The protocol used for the library was RT-PCR. Reads for this sample came from an Illumina HiSeq 2500. Using fastp at Q25 and MiXCR, TCRdb reprocessed the public reads and kept productive beta chains. Rows with a matching CDR3 protein are joined into one entry that keeps the most common DNA and genes. The sample contains fewer than 600,000 distinct CDR3 sequences, approximately 7.2% of them found a single time. Roughly 14% of the sample lies in the top ten. The sample consisted of PBMCs from blood, taken less than 30 months after vaccination. These receptors were collected from a man aged 45-69 years who received an inactivated influenza vaccine. Donor details come from another sample of the same person, matched by shared clones.

This chain connects TRBV3-1 to TRBJ2-3; 8 bases line up with TRBD2. V was pared by 0 bases and J by 7 bases, with 9 bases of the junction left unmatched. The germline V gene encodes CDR1 LGHDT and CDR2 YNNKEL (reference sequence). The CDR3 is made up of 16 amino acids. The CDR3 DNA sequence: TGTGCCAGCAGCCAAGATTTCGGGGGGGGCAGGAATACGCAGTATTTT. Amino acids: CASSQDFGGGRNTQYF.

This chain connects TRBV4-1 to TRBJ2-7; either TRBD1 or TRBD2 may fit D (5 bases each). The CDR3 extends over 14 amino acids. The V and J ends lost 1 base and 5 bases respectively, with 12 bases between them. Germline V gives CDR1 MGHRA, CDR2 YSYEKL. The CDR3, as DNA: TGCGCCAGCAGCCAAGGCAGGGAGTGGGACGAGCAGTACTTC. It specifies CASSQGREWDEQYF.

Concerning this clonotype itself: The junction and the germline gene differ at one end; a read error may be behind it. This sequence joins TRBV13 and TRBJ2-5; 9 bases are shared with TRBD2. Germline V gene sequence: CDR1 PRHDT, CDR2 FYEKMQ (reference sequence). CDR3 length equals 21 residues. CDR3: CARSLGPLGTGNSGRVGTQYF. The CDR3 bases are TGTGCCAGGAGCTTAGGGCCCCTCGGGACGGGTAATAGCGGGAGAGTGGGGACCCAGTACTTC.

The chain couples TRBV20-1 to TRBJ1-1; 9 bases line up with TRBD1. CDR1 DFQATT and CDR2 SNEGSKA come from the germline V gene (reference sequence). Unmatched junction bases numbered 10, after V lost 2 bases and J lost 6 bases. The CDR3 is 15 residues long. The CDR3 DNA reads as TGCAGTGCTAGACCCCCGGACAGGGGAGGCTCTGAAGCTTTCTTT. It codes for CSARPPDRGGSEAFF.

This clonotype was seen only a few times. The CDR3 bases are TGCGCCAGCAGCCCAACAGGGGAATACGAGCAGTACTTC. It encodes CASSPTGEYEQYF. This rearrangement joins TRBV5-1 to TRBJ2-7; 7 positions match TRBD1. CDR3 length equals 13 residues. Germline-derived CDR1 and CDR2 are SGHRS and YFSETQ. The J segment lost 4 bases and the V segment lost 4 bases, leaving 5 bases of the junction unmatched.

The table lists this clonotype with many counts. J is TRBJ2-1 and V is TRBV20-1; TRBD2 aligns across 10 bases. V gave up 5 bases and J gave up 15 bases; unmatched junction bases: 10. The CDR3 covers 12 residues. Germline V gives CDR1 DFQATT, CDR2 SNEGSKA (reference sequence). Here the CDR3 reads CSAQQAGGPGFF. CDR3 nucleotides: TGCAGTGCTCAACAAGCGGGAGGGCCGGGGTTCTTC.

This clonotype is a singleton in its sample. The chain recombines TRBV4-1 with TRBJ2-2; 7 positions agree with TRBD1. The J segment lost 0 bases and the V segment lost 3 bases, leaving 7 bases of the junction unmatched. Germline CDR1 and CDR2: MGHRA and YSYEKL. CDR3 length equals 17 residues. DNA for the CDR3: TGCGCCAGCAGCCAGGAACAGGGGCCCTCGAACACCGGGGAGCTGTTTTTT. This gives the protein CASSQEQGPSNTGELFF.

This clonotype was counted ten times or more. The chain carries TRBV29-1 and TRBJ1-3; no reliable D call. The V end lost 6 bases, the J end lost 0 bases, and 9 bases lay between the germline ends. This CDR3 has 13 residues. CDR1 is SQVTM, CDR2 ANQGSEA, per germline. Here the CDR3 DNA reads TGCAGCGTACAGCATTTCTCTGGAAACACCATATATTTT. Translated, it gives CSVQHFSGNTIYF.

The CDR3 DNA reads TGTGCCAGCAGCAAGGACCGGCACATTAATTCACCCCTCCACTTT. It specifies CASSKDRHINSPLHF. The V gene is TRBV7-3, the J gene TRBJ1-6; D is unclear. The germline V and J ends were trimmed by 5 bases and 6 bases, with 14 bases remaining between them. There are 15 residues in the CDR3. The germline V gene has CDR1 SGHTA and CDR2 FQGTGA.

CDR3 sequence reads: CASSGQGFDEQYF. Here the CDR3 DNA reads TGCGCCAGCAGCGGACAGGGCTTCGACGAGCAGTACTTC. V and J are TRBV5-1 and TRBJ2-7, with 8 bases aligning to TRBD1. CDR1 and CDR2 (germline): SGHRS, YFSETQ. The V segment lost 4 bases and the J segment 5 bases; nucleotides outside the gene matches: 5. The CDR3 totals 13 residues. Full variable domain (outside the CDR3, taken from reference TRBV5-1 and TRBJ2-7): KAGVTQTPRYLIKTRGQQVTLSCSPISGHRSVSWYQQTPGQGLQFLFEYFSETQRNKGNFPGRFSGRQFSNSRSEMNVSTLELGDSALYLCASSGQGFDEQYFGPGTRLTVT.

Only one count was recorded for this clonotype. The chain is built from TRBV12-3 or TRBV12-4 and TRBJ2-7; weak D call: TRBD1 (5 bases). The CDR3 runs 14 residues. With 1 base removed from V and 4 bases from J, the gap between germline ends came to 11 bases. The CDR3 DNA sequence: TGTGCCAGCAGTTTAGTGGCAGGGATGTACGAGCAGTACTTC. As protein: CASSLVAGMYEQYF.

CDR3 nucleotide sequence: TGTGCCAGCAGAAGAGCAGGGCCCAGCTCCTACGAGCAGTACTTC. Translating it yields CASRRAGPSSYEQYF. V gene TRBV5-6 combines with J gene TRBJ2-7, with D possibly TRBD1 on 5 matching bases. In germline, CDR1 is SGHDT, CDR2 YYEEEE. Trimming removed 5 bases at V and 0 bases at J, with 15 bases between. The CDR3 runs to 15 residues.

In the case of this clonotype: A read error may account for a junction end that differs from germline. The chain carries TRBV12-3 or TRBV12-4 and TRBJ2-1; D is undetermined. The CDR3 totals 14 residues. CDR3 nucleotide sequence: TGTGCCAGCAGTTTAGGTAGCTCCTACTATGAGCAGTTCTTC. Translating it yields CASSLGSSYYEQFF.

This clonotype has more than one count but fewer than ten. The chain uses TRBV10-3 and TRBJ2-7; TRBD1 is a possible D gene (5 bases). CDR1 and CDR2 from the germline V gene are ENHRY and SYGVKD. Trimming removed 6 bases at V and 7 bases at J, with 13 bases between. This CDR3 spans 12 amino acids. The CDR3 spells CAIRDSRLEQYF. The CDR3 region has the DNA TGTGCCATCAGAGACAGCCGTTTGGAGCAGTACTTC.

The CDR3: CAIRPPSGGKDTQYF. The CDR3 DNA is TGTGCCATCAGACCCCCTAGCGGGGGTAAGGATACGCAGTATTTT. The chain is built from TRBV10-3 and TRBJ2-3; 10 positions agree with TRBD2. The CDR3 has 15 amino acids. The germline gives CDR1 ENHRY, CDR2 SYGVKD. V shed 6 bases, J shed 6 bases, and the junction held 9 bases outside the gene matches.

This clonotype was detected many times. The CDR3 coding sequence is TGTGCCAGCAGCCAAGATAGCGCGGGGGGCTTTAGAGAGCAGTACTTC. Translation gives CASSQDSAGGFREQYF. V usage is TRBV3-1 and J usage is TRBJ2-7; TRBD2 aligns across 8 bases. J was trimmed by 7 bases and V by 0 bases; bases with no gene match: 11. Germline lookup yields CDR1 LGHDT and CDR2 YNNKEL (reference sequence). This CDR3 contains 16 residues.

This clonotype was counted a few times. The chain is built from TRBV24-1 and TRBJ2-1, with 12 bases lining up with TRBD1. The CDR3 is made up of 15 amino acids. Germline V gene data show CDR1 as KGHDR and CDR2 as SFDVKD. Germline trimming cut 5 bases from V and 8 bases from J; bases unmatched to any gene: 6. The CDR3 nucleotides are TGTGCCACCAGTGGGGGACAGGGGGCGGATGATGAGCAGTTCTTC. Its protein is CATSGGQGADDEQFF.

This clonotype was recorded a few times. This rearrangement joins TRBV11-2 to TRBJ2-7, with TRBD2 matching 8 bases. In germline, CDR1 is SGHAT, CDR2 FQNNGV. With V trimmed by 0 bases and J by 1 base, 5 bases remained unmatched. The length of the CDR3 is 16 residues. The CDR3 loop reads CASSLEKRGISYEQYF. The CDR3, as DNA: TGTGCCAGCAGCTTAGAGAAGCGGGGGATTTCCTACGAGCAGTACTTC.

This clonotype turned up a few times. This rearrangement joins TRBV20-1 to TRBJ1-1; D unclear. Deletions cut 2 bases from V and 4 bases from J, with 8 bases between. Germline V gene sequence: CDR1 DFQATT, CDR2 SNEGSKA (reference sequence). The CDR3 is 12 amino acids. CDR3 loop: CSARPDSTEAFF. DNA for the CDR3: TGCAGTGCTAGACCAGATTCCACTGAAGCTTTCTTT.

The chain recombines TRBV7-2 with TRBJ2-7, with 7 bases that match TRBD2. With 5 bases clipped from V and 4 bases from J, the junction kept 11 bases outside the gene matches. This CDR3 is built from 15 residues. CDR1 and CDR2 from the germline V gene are SGHTA and FQGNSA. The DNA for the CDR3 is TGTGCCAGCAGCCCCGGGGAGGGACGGGTATACGAGCAGTACTTC. Amino acid sequence: CASSPGEGRVYEQYF.

The V and J genes are TRBV20-1 and TRBJ1-2; D remains ambiguous. The germline gives CDR1 DFQATT, CDR2 SNEGSKA (reference sequence). Trimming stripped 0 bases from V and 1 base from J, with 15 bases between. The CDR3 covers 16 residues. The CDR3 loop is CSARDVKQSLNYGYTF. The CDR3 nucleotides read TGCAGTGCTAGAGATGTAAAACAGAGTCTTAACTATGGCTACACCTTC.